This T cell receptor (beta chain) was identified in a study of chemoradiotherapy in HPV16-positive cancers. General study findings and limits: Non-HPV-specific T cells did not expand in tumors during treatment, whereas candidate HPV-specific clones and E7-related motifs did. Only two HPV16-positive patients supplied the functional HPV-specificity definition.

Germline V CDR1 and CDR2: SNHLY, FYNNEI. The CDR3 totals 15 residues. The ends lost 6 bases at V and 6 bases at J; junction bases unmatched: 9. Generated by immunoSEQ multiplex PCR, the TCRdb table keeps only in-frame clones and is missing some. Here the sample spans about 66,000 clones, around nine tenths being singletons. Notes on this clone: Its specificity is not known.

The sample was blood, taken from a patient who underwent chemoradiotherapy. The genes are TRBV2 and TRBJ2-1; 9 bases map to TRBD2. The sequence was collected from a human donor with HPV-associated anogenital cancer. Written as DNA, the CDR3 is TGTGCCAGCAGCGACCCTAGCGGGGCTCTCAATGAGCAGTTCTTC. As protein: CASSDPSGALNEQFF.